The clone carrying this T cell receptor beta chain was observed at least ten times. As yet, its antigen is unknown. The CDR3 sequence is 17 residues long. The germline V and J ends were trimmed by 2 bases and 1 base, with 19 bases remaining between them. The V gene's germline CDR1 is DFQATT and CDR2 SNEGSKA (reference sequence). Noted time point: newly diagnosed GD, antithyroid drugs for less than 3 months. RNA from PBMCs was the source of the TCR library. The sample belongs to a study of regulatory T cells in long-lasting Graves disease. Sequencing libraries for TCR beta were prepared with iRepertoire HTBI primers and Arm-PCR of CDR3 regions. One entry per CDR3 protein results from TCRdb running MiXCR on the multiplex PCR reads. The sample holds hundreds of thousands of distinct CDR3 sequences, 16% seen once. Study-wide findings and caveats: Patients with persistent Graves' had lower TCR diversity than newly diagnosed patients. Fewer public clonotypes were shared by new patients (around 990) than by persistent patients (roughly 2,600).

This sample was shared with a second study, whose subject was T cells in Graves' hyperthyroidism and ophthalmopathy. That paper adds: First-round RT-PCR with HTBI primers amplified the TCR CDR3 region.

The sequenced sample was peripheral blood mononuclear cells (PBMCs), obtained at new diagnosis, from a patient treated with antithyroid drugs. The source of this sequence is a man aged 35-49 years with Graves disease. The chain carries TRBV20-1 and TRBJ2-3; D possibly corresponds to TRBD1 (5 bases). The CDR3, as DNA: TGCAGTGCTAGAAATGATCTCAGACAGCCTGGCACAGATACGCAGTATTTT. It specifies CSARNDLRQPGTDTQYF.